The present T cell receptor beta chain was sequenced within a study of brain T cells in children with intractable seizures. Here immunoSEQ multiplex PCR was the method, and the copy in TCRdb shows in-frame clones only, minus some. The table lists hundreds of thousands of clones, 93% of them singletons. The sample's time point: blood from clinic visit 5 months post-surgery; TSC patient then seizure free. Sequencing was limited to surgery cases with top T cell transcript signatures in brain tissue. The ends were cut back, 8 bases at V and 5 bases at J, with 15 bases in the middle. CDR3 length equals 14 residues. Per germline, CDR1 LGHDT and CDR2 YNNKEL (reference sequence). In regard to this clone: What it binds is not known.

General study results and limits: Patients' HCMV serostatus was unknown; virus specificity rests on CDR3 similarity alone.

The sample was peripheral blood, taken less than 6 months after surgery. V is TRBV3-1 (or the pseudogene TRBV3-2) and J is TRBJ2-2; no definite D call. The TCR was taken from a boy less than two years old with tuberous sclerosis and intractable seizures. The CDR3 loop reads CASLGTQSTGELFF. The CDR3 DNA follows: TGTGCCAGCCTCGGTACACAGAGTACCGGGGAGCTGTTTTTT.